This T cell receptor (beta chain) is from a study of shared clonotypes between healthy human individuals. In this sample, this clone turned up once. The antigen is unknown. Study conclusions and caveats: The small donor group covered limited genetic and exposure diversity.

The assay was immunoSEQ multiplex PCR, and TCRdb's table has in-frame clones only and misses some. The sample records about 450,000 clones, roughly 85% being singletons. The CDR3 runs 14 residues. V was clipped by 6 bases and J by 5 bases; unmatched bases: 2. In germline, CDR1 is WSHSY, CDR2 SAAADI. The sequence derives from a woman between 40 and 55 years old in good health. Some clones in this sample may be carry-over from other donors' samples. The sample consisted of PBMCs. This sequence joins TRBV10-2 and TRBJ2-3, with 13 bases matching TRBD2. The CDR3 sequence: CASRLAGGEDTQYF. For the CDR3, the DNA is TGCGCCAGCAGACTAGCGGGAGGGGAAGATACGCAGTATTTT.